A single sample is the source of the 27 T cell receptor beta chains below, sequenced in a study of T cells in women clearing cervical HPV infection. Sequenced by immunoSEQ multiplex PCR; TCRdb stores in-frame clones only, minus some. The sample totals fewer than 25,000 clones; its top ten clones hold 4.5% to 5%. The sequenced sample was blood buffy coat. The receptor source for this set is a woman between 18 and 70 years old with a cervical HPV16 infection that either progressed to CIN3+ or cleared (not recorded which).

Details on this clone: The read is 3 residues too short to cover the CDR3 end, so that end is filled in from the germline J gene. The rearrangement links TRBV19 to TRBJ1-6; TRBD1 aligns across 9 bases. The germline V gene has CDR1 LNHDA and CDR2 SQIVND (reference sequence). This CDR3 spans 14 amino acids. Trimming removed 3 bases from V and 8 bases from J; junction bases left unmatched: 2. CDR3 DNA, as far as it was read: TGTGCCAGTAGTATGGGGACAGGGTATTCACCC. Its protein is CASSMGTGYSP. The whole CDR3 is CASSMGTGYSPLHF. The variable domain in full, completed from reference TRBV19 and TRBJ1-6, reads DGGITQSPKYLFRKEGQNVTLSCEQNLNHDAMYWYRQDPGQGLRLIYYSQIVNDFQKGDIAEGYSVSREKKESFPLTVTSAQKNPTAFYLCASSMGTGYSPLHFGNGTRLTVT.

A note on this clone: The read is 3 residues too short to cover the CDR3 end, so that end is filled in from the germline J gene. This chain connects TRBV20-1 to TRBJ2-7; 12 nucleotides line up with TRBD2. The trim removed 2 bases at V and 4 bases at J, leaving 3 bases unmatched. This CDR3 is built from 14 residues. From germline, CDR1 is DFQATT and CDR2 SNEGSKA (reference sequence). The sequenced CDR3 bases are TGCAGTGCTAGAACTAGCGGGAGGCCGTACGAG. Residues: CSARTSGRPYE. In full, the CDR3 is CSARTSGRPYEQYF.

Frequency places this clone as medium-sized. The DNA ends 3 residues before the CDR3 does, and the rest of the CDR3 is filled in from the germline J gene. The J gene is TRBJ1-5, the V gene TRBV2; 8 positions match TRBD1. CDR1 and CDR2 from the germline V gene are SNHLY and FYNNEI. The junction had 7 bases not matched to a gene; V was cut back by 6 bases and J by 3 bases. The CDR3 sequence is 15 residues long. The DNA read from the CDR3 is TGTGCCAGCAGCGCTGACAGGGGCGTCAATCAGCCC. Protein: CASSADRGVNQP. The CDR3 in its entirety is CASSADRGVNQPQHF. Based on the CDR3 plus reference TRBV2 and TRBJ1-5, the full variable domain is EPEVTQTPSHQVTQMGQEVILRCVPISNHLYFYWYRQILGQKVEFLVSFYNNEISEKSEIFDDQFSVERPDGSNFTLKIRSTKLEDSAMYFCASSADRGVNQPQHFGDGTRLSIL.

Details on this clone: The read is 3 residues too short to cover the CDR3 end, so that end is filled in from the germline J gene. This chain connects TRBV11-3 to TRBJ2-1; D gene uncertain. The CDR3 extends over 13 amino acids. Deletions cut 2 bases from V and 4 bases from J, with 6 bases between. Per germline, CDR1 SGHNT and CDR2 YENEEA. The CDR3 bases that were read are TGTGCCAGCAGCTTAAACATTTACAATGAG. This sequence encodes CASSLNIYNE. The full CDR3 reads CASSLNIYNEQFF.

As for this clone: Sequencing ends 3 residues short of the CDR3 end; the germline J gene provides the rest. This chain joins TRBV30 and TRBJ1-2, with 9 bases aligning to TRBD1. Germline-derived CDR1 and CDR2 are GTSNPN and SVGIG (reference sequence). The CDR3 is made up of 14 amino acids. The part of the CDR3 DNA that was read is TGTGCCTGGGGGACAGGGAGTTTAGGCCTCGGC. Translated: CAWGTGSLGLG. The whole CDR3 sequence is CAWGTGSLGLGYTF.

Note on this clone: The read falls 3 residues short of the CDR3 end, and the missing part is taken from the germline J gene. This chain connects TRBV5-1 to TRBJ2-1; D might be TRBD1 (5 bases). Germline V lookup: CDR1 SGHRS, CDR2 YFSETQ. CDR3 length: 15 amino acids. The V end was cut by 3 bases, the J end by 7 bases, with 17 bases between. The CDR3 is CASSSEGASDNEQFF. Partial CDR3 DNA: TGCGCCAGCAGCTCGGAAGGGGCGTCTGATAATGAG.

As regards this clone: The read terminates 3 residues before the CDR3 end, so the remaining end is supplied by the germline J gene. V and J are TRBV20-1 and TRBJ1-5; 7 nucleotides match TRBD1. CDR3 size: 16 residues. Germline assignment: CDR1 DFQATT and CDR2 SNEGSKA (reference sequence). V lost 1 base to trimming and J lost 6 bases; unmatched junction nucleotides: 12. The covered CDR3 bases are TGCAGTGCTAGAGGCCATGGCAGGGGGTTTCGTCAGCCC. Protein: CSARGHGRGFRQP. The CDR3 reads in full as CSARGHGRGFRQPQHF.

Concerning this clone: The observed sequence ends 3 residues before the CDR3 terminus, with the missing tail filled in from the germline J gene. The gene calls are TRBV5-5 and TRBJ2-1; tentatively, D is TRBD2 (7 bases). This CDR3 spans 15 amino acids. The V gene's germline CDR1 is SGHKS and CDR2 YYEKEE (reference sequence). Trimming cost V 4 bases and J 5 bases, with 16 bases left between them. The CDR3 protein is CASSHMMGGHNEQFF. CDR3 DNA, as far as it was read: TGTGCCAGCAGCCACATGATGGGGGGGCACAATGAG.

To note about this clone: The read halts 3 residues ahead of the CDR3 end, with the missing end drawn from the germline J gene. The J gene is TRBJ2-7, the V gene TRBV5-1; maybe TRBD1 (7 bases). The CDR3 has 11 amino acids. V lost 7 bases to trimming and J lost 6 bases, with 11 bases between them. Germline loops: CDR1 SGHRS, CDR2 YFSETQ. The CDR3 sequence: CASGQGGEQYF. CDR3 bases read: TGCGCCAGCGGGCAGGGGGGCGAG.

As to this clone: The read ends 3 residues shy of where the CDR3 ends; the end is completed using the germline J gene. This sequence joins TRBV19 and TRBJ1-5; D is unresolved. The CDR3 consists of 13 residues. Per germline, CDR1 LNHDA and CDR2 SQIVND (reference sequence). Trimming cost V 6 bases and J 3 bases, with 9 bases left between them. CDR3 DNA, as far as it was read: TGTGCCAGTAGCAGGAGCCCCAATCAGCCC. It specifies CASSRSPNQP. The full CDR3 sequence reads CASSRSPNQPQHF. Filled out from reference TRBV19 and TRBJ1-5, the complete variable domain reads DGGITQSPKYLFRKEGQNVTLSCEQNLNHDAMYWYRQDPGQGLRLIYYSQIVNDFQKGDIAEGYSVSREKKESFPLTVTSAQKNPTAFYLCASSRSPNQPQHFGDGTRLSIL.

A word on this clone: The read ends 3 residues early relative to the CDR3; the germline J gene fills the gap. This chain connects TRBV20-1 to TRBJ1-4, with TRBD1 as a possible D gene (5 bases). The CDR3 loop spans 15 amino acids. Between the trimmed V and J ends, which lost 6 bases and 4 bases, there was a span of 18 bases. Germline-derived CDR1 and CDR2 are DFQATT and SNEGSKA (reference sequence). The CDR3 bases that were read are TGCAGTGCCCCGACTTATGGGGGGATTAATGAAAAA. Its protein is CSAPTYGGINEK. From start to end, the CDR3 is CSAPTYGGINEKLFF.

With respect to this clone: The read ends 3 residues early relative to the CDR3; the germline J gene fills the gap. The genes are TRBV18 and TRBJ1-1; 7 nucleotides line up with TRBD1. CDR1 KGHSH and CDR2 LQKENI come from the germline V gene. This CDR3 comprises 16 residues. V lost 4 bases and J lost 4; bases outside the gene matches: 12. The sequenced part of the CDR3 DNA is TGTGCCAGCTCACAATCCCGCACAGGGGAGGGCACTGAA. It translates to CASSQSRTGEGTE. The complete CDR3 sequence is CASSQSRTGEGTEAFF.

With respect to this clone: The read terminates 3 residues before the CDR3 end, so the remaining end is supplied by the germline J gene. The chain couples TRBV5-4 to TRBJ1-2; D perhaps matches TRBD1 (6 bases). Germline loops: CDR1 SGHNT, CDR2 YYREEE (reference sequence). The V gene lost 4 bases and the J gene lost 4 bases, with 17 bases spanning the gap. The CDR3 spans 15 residues. The covered CDR3 bases are TGTGCCAGCAGCCAGCTGCAGGGGCGCGGCTATGGC. It is translated as CASSQLQGRGYG. The complete CDR3 reads CASSQLQGRGYGYTF.

Remarks on this clone: From the germline J gene comes the end of the CDR3, since the read stops 3 residues before it. This chain links TRBV19 with TRBJ1-2; perhaps TRBD1 as D (6 bases). Germline V gives CDR1 LNHDA, CDR2 SQIVND (reference sequence). V shed 6 bases and J shed 7 bases, with 18 bases lying between them. This CDR3 has 14 residues. The sequenced part of the CDR3 DNA is TGTGCCAGTAGCCTGACAGGACTCCCCACTGGC. It specifies CASSLTGLPTG. The whole CDR3 sequence is CASSLTGLPTGYTF.

A note on this clone: The missing CDR3 end, 3 residues past where the read stops, is filled in from the germline J gene. The rearrangement uses TRBV11-2 and TRBJ2-7; D gene uncertain. Germline values: CDR1 SGHAT, CDR2 FQNNGV. Trimming pared 6 bases from V and 2 bases from J, leaving 14 bases between. The CDR3 sequence is 14 residues long. The CDR3 loop is CASSSTRRAYEQYF. Incomplete CDR3 DNA: TGTGCCAGCAGTTCGACCAGACGGGCCTACGAG.

With respect to this clone: The DNA ends 3 residues before the CDR3 does, and the rest of the CDR3 is filled in from the germline J gene. The chain employs TRBV19 and TRBJ1-2; D may be TRBD1 (6 bases). The CDR3 has 15 residues. Germline assignment: CDR1 LNHDA and CDR2 SQIVND (reference sequence). Incomplete CDR3 DNA: TGTGCCAGTAGTCATCAACAGGGAGGTTCCTACGAC. It yields the protein CASSHQQGGSYD. The whole CDR3 reads CASSHQQGGSYDYTF. The whole variable domain, filled in from reference TRBV19 and TRBJ1-2, reads DGGITQSPKYLFRKEGQNVTLSCEQNLNHDAMYWYRQDPGQGLRLIYYSQIVNDFQKGDIAEGYSVSREKKESFPLTVTSAQKNPTAFYLCASSHQQGGSYDYTFGSGTRLTVV.

As concerns this clone: The CDR3 goes on 3 residues after the read ends, and that part is filled in from the germline J gene. V is TRBV7-9 and J is TRBJ2-7, with 12 bases fitting TRBD1. The CDR3 has 15 amino acids. Germline assignment: CDR1 SEHNR and CDR2 FQNEAQ (reference sequence). V shed 5 bases, J shed 2 bases, and the junction held 4 bases outside the gene matches. CDR3 bases read: TGTGCCAGCAGCCCCCGGGACAGGGGGCCCTACGAG. Translation gives CASSPRDRGPYE. The whole CDR3 sequence is CASSPRDRGPYEQYF.

Comment on this clone: The CDR3 goes on 3 residues after the read ends, and that part is filled in from the germline J gene. The chain employs TRBV5-1 and TRBJ2-6, with 8 positions matching TRBD2. The junction had 0 bases not matched to a gene; V was cut back by 2 bases and J by 2 bases. CDR1 and CDR2 (germline): SGHRS, YFSETQ. The CDR3 contains 15 residues. The CDR3: CASSLLAAGANVLTF. CDR3 DNA, as far as it was read: TGCGCCAGCAGCTTACTAGCGGCTGGGGCCAACGTC. The full variable domain, in which reference TRBV5-1 and TRBJ2-6 provide the parts outside the CDR3, is KAGVTQTPRYLIKTRGQQVTLSCSPISGHRSVSWYQQTPGQGLQFLFEYFSETQRNKGNFPGRFSGRQFSNSRSEMNVSTLELGDSALYLCASSLLAAGANVLTFGAGSRLTVL.

A note on this clone: The read halts 3 residues ahead of the CDR3 end, with the missing end drawn from the germline J gene. The V and J genes are TRBV7-9 and TRBJ1-1, with D maybe TRBD1 (6 bases). CDR3 size: 12 residues. The V gene lost 5 bases and the J gene lost 6 bases, with 10 bases spanning the gap. Per the germline V gene, CDR1 is SEHNR and CDR2 is FQNEAQ (reference sequence). CDR3 DNA (partial): TGTGCCAGCAGCCCGGGGGGCGCTGAA. Translation: CASSPGGAE. In full, the CDR3 reads CASSPGGAEAFF.

On this clone itself: The observed sequence ends 3 residues before the CDR3 terminus, with the missing tail filled in from the germline J gene. The J gene is TRBJ1-2, the V gene TRBV7-2; D not certain. CDR1 and CDR2 (germline): SGHTA, FQGNSA. The CDR3 spans 13 residues. The CDR3 is CASSLGTDYDYTF. The CDR3 bases that were read are TGTGCCAGCAGCTTGGGAACAGACTACGAC.

As regards this clone: The read comes to an end 3 residues before the CDR3 does, leaving the germline J gene to fill in the end. The chain employs TRBV5-1 and TRBJ2-1; weak D call: TRBD1 (5 bases). Germline CDR1 reads SGHRS; CDR2 reads YFSETQ. This CDR3 is 17 amino acids long. V dropped 0 bases and J dropped 5 bases, with 18 bases sitting between them. Here the CDR3 reads CASSLVQGTPRNNEQFF. The DNA read from the CDR3 is TGCGCCAGCAGCTTGGTTCAGGGCACTCCGCGGAACAATGAG.

Comments on this clone: The CDR3 extends 3 residues past the end of the read, so its final part is completed from the germline J gene. The rearrangement joins TRBV2 to TRBJ2-7; D is possibly TRBD1 (5 bases). Germline CDR1 SNHLY, CDR2 FYNNEI. The germline V and J ends were trimmed by 0 bases and 4 bases, with 19 bases remaining between them. This CDR3 region has 17 residues. CDR3 sequence reads: CASSEAGAVNLGYEQYF. The part of the CDR3 DNA that was read is TGTGCCAGCAGTGAAGCTGGGGCCGTTAACCTTGGATACGAG.

To note about this clone: Sequencing ends 3 residues short of the CDR3 end; the germline J gene provides the rest. The same CDR3 is also encoded by other DNA sequences in this sample. The V gene is TRBV19, the J gene TRBJ2-3; 7 bases agree with TRBD2. Per germline, CDR1 LNHDA and CDR2 SQIVND (reference sequence). CDR3 size: 14 residues. The CDR3 loop is CASSIQGGNQPQYF. The covered CDR3 bases are TGTGCCAGTAGTATACAGGGAGGGAATCAGCCG.

On this clone itself: The observed sequence ends 3 residues before the CDR3 terminus, with the missing tail filled in from the germline J gene. The genes are TRBV6-1 and TRBJ1-3; D ambiguous. Germline CDR1 and CDR2: MNHNS and SASEGT. This CDR3 spans 14 amino acids. With 4 bases removed from V and 4 bases from J, the gap between germline ends came to 11 bases. Here the CDR3 reads CASSAPGGGNTIYF. The sequenced part of the CDR3 DNA is TGTGCCAGCAGTGCCCCCGGCGGAGGAAACACC.

A note on this clone: From the germline J gene comes the end of the CDR3, since the read stops 3 residues before it. This chain joins TRBV18 and TRBJ1-1, with D maybe TRBD1 (6 bases). V gave up 3 bases and J gave up 1 base, with 9 bases separating them. There are 14 residues in the CDR3. In germline, CDR1 is KGHSH, CDR2 LQKENI. CDR3 DNA (partial): TGTGCCAGCTCACCTGACAGGACGAACACTGAA. Protein product: CASSPDRTNTE. The full CDR3 protein is CASSPDRTNTEAFF.

About this clone: The DNA ends 3 residues before the CDR3 does, and the rest of the CDR3 is filled in from the germline J gene. V gene TRBV20-1 combines with J gene TRBJ2-1, with 10 bases that match TRBD2. CDR3 length equals 16 residues. V was pared by 5 bases and J by 6 bases, with 13 bases of the junction left unmatched. Germline assignment: CDR1 DFQATT and CDR2 SNEGSKA (reference sequence). This chain's CDR3 is CSAVALLAGESNEQFF. Partial CDR3 DNA: TGCAGTGCTGTAGCCTTGCTAGCGGGAGAGAGCAATGAG.

Concerning this clone: The read terminates 3 residues before the CDR3 end, so the remaining end is supplied by the germline J gene. J is TRBJ1-2 and V is TRBV20-1, with D maybe TRBD1 (5 bases). Trimming took 1 base from V and 4 from J, leaving 19 bases between them. The CDR3 length is 16 residues. Germline V CDR1 and CDR2: DFQATT, SNEGSKA (reference sequence). The CDR3 DNA, read in part, is TGCAGTGCTAGAGCTCCACCACCATGGACAAGCTATGGC. Amino acids: CSARAPPPWTSYG. The whole CDR3 protein is CSARAPPPWTSYGYTF.